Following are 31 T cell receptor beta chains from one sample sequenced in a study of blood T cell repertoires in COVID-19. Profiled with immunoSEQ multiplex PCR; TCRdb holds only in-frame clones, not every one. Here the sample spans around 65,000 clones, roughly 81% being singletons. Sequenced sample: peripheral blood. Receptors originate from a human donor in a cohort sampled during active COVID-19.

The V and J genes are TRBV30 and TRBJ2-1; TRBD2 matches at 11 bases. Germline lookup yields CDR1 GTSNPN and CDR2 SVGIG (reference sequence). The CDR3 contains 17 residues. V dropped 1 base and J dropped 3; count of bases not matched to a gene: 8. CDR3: CAWSANLAGGRYNEQFF. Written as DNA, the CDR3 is TGTGCCTGGAGTGCAAATCTAGCGGGAGGTCGCTACAATGAGCAGTTCTTC. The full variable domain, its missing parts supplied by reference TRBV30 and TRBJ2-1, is SQTIHQWPATLVQPVGSPLSLECTVEGTSNPNLYWYRQAAGRGLQLLFYSVGIGQISSEVPQNLSASRPQDRQFILSSKKLLLSDSGFYLCAWSANLAGGRYNEQFFGPGTRLTVL.

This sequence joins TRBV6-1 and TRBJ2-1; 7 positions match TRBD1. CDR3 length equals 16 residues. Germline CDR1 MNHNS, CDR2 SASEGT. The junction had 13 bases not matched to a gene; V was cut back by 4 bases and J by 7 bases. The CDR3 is CASSGRDSYSRNEQFF. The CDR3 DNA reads TGTGCCAGCAGTGGACGGGACAGCTACTCTAGAAATGAGCAGTTCTTC.

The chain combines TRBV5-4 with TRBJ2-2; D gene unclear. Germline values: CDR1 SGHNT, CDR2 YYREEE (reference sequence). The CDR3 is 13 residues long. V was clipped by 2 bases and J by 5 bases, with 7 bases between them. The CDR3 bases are TGTGCCAGCAGCTTTCCCCTGACCGGGGAGCTGTTTTTT. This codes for CASSFPLTGELFF. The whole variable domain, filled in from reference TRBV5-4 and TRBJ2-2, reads ETGVTQSPTHLIKTRGQQVTLRCSSQSGHNTVSWYQQALGQGPQFIFQYYREEENGRGNFPPRFSGLQFPNYSSELNVNALELDDSALYLCASSFPLTGELFFGEGSRLTVL.

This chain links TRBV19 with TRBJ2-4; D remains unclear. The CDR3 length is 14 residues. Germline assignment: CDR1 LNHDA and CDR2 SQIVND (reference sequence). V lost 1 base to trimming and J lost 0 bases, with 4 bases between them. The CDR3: CASSIGLAKNIQYF. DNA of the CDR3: TGTGCCAGTAGTATAGGACTAGCCAAAAACATTCAGTACTTC. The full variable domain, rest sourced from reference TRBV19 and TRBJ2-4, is DGGITQSPKYLFRKEGQNVTLSCEQNLNHDAMYWYRQDPGQGLRLIYYSQIVNDFQKGDIAEGYSVSREKKESFPLTVTSAQKNPTAFYLCASSIGLAKNIQYFGAGTRLSVL.

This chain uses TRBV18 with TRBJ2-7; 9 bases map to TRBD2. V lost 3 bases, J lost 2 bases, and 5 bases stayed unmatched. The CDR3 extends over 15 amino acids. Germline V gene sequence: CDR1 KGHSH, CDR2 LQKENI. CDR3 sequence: CASSPAAGGAYEQYF. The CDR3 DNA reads TGTGCCAGCTCACCGGCAGCGGGAGGTGCCTACGAGCAGTACTTC.

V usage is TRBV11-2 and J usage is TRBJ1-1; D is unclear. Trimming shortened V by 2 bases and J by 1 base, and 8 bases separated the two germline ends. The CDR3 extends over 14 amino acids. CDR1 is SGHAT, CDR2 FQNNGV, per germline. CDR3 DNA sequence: TGTGCCAGCAGCTTATTGGCGGCGAACACTGAAGCTTTCTTT. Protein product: CASSLLAANTEAFF.

The CDR3 region is CASSLVGENTQYF. The CDR3 DNA reads as TGTGCCAGCAGCTTAGTCGGAGAGAATACGCAGTATTTT. The V call is TRBV7-2, the J call TRBJ2-3; D not resolved. Trimming cost V 1 base and J 7 bases, with 9 bases left between them. Per the germline V gene, CDR1 is SGHTA and CDR2 is FQGNSA. The CDR3 has 13 residues.

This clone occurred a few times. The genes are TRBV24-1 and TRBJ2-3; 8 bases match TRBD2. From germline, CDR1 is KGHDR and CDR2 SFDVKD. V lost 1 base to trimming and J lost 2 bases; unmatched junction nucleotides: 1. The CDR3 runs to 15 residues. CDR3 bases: TGTGCCACCAGTGATTTAGCGGGAGACACAGATACGCAGTATTTT. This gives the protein CATSDLAGDTDTQYF.

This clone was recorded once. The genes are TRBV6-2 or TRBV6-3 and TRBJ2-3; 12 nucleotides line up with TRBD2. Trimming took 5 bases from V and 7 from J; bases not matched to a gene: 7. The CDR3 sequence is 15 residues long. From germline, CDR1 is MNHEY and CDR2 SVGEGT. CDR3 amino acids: CASSRLAGEENTQYF. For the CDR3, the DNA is TGTGCCAGCAGTAGACTAGCGGGAGAAGAAAATACGCAGTATTTT.

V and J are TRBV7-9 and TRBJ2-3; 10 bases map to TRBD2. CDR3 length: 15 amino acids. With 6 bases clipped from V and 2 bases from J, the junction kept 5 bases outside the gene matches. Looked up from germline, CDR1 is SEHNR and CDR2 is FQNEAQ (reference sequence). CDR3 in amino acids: CASSPGLAATDTQYF. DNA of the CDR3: TGTGCCAGCAGTCCCGGACTAGCGGCCACAGATACGCAGTATTTT.

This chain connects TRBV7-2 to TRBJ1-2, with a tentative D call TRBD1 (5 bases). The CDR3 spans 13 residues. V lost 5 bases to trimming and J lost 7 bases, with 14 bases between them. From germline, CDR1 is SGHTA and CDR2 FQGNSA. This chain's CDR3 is CASSRGEGLGYTF. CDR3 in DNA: TGTGCCAGCAGCCGGGGGGAGGGCCTTGGCTACACCTTC.

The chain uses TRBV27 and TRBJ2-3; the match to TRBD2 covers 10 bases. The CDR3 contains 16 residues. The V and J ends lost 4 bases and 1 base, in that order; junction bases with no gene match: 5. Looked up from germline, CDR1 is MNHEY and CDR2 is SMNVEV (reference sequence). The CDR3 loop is CASSSSGLAGTDTQYF. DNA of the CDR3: TGTGCCAGCAGTTCCAGCGGACTAGCGGGCACAGATACGCAGTATTTT.

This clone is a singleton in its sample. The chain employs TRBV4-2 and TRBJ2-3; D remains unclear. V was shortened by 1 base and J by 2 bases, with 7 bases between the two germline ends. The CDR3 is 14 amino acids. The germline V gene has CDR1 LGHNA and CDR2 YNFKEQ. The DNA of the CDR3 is TGTGCCAGCAGCCAAGGTCTCCTCACAGATACGCAGTATTTT. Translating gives CASSQGLLTDTQYF.

The CDR3 protein is CASSPSGNSWYGYTF. The CDR3 nucleotides read TGTGCCAGCAGCCCCTCGGGGAACAGTTGGTATGGCTACACCTTC. This chain uses TRBV7-8 with TRBJ1-2; D uncertain. The length of the CDR3 is 15 residues. In germline, CDR1 is SGHVS, CDR2 FQNEAQ. V was clipped by 5 bases and J by 5 bases, with 18 bases between them. Filled out from reference TRBV7-8 and TRBJ1-2, the complete variable domain reads GAGVSQSPRYKVAKRGQDVALRCDPISGHVSLFWYQQALGQGPEFLTYFQNEAQLDKSGLPSDRFFAERPEGSVSTLKIQRTQQEDSAVYLCASSPSGNSWYGYTFGSGTRLTVV.

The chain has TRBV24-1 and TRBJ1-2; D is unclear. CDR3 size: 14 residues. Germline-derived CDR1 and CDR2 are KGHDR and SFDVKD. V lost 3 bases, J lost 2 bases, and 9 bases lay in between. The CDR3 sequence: CATSDVPKNYGYTF. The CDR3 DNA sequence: TGTGCCACCAGTGATGTCCCAAAAAACTATGGCTACACCTTC.

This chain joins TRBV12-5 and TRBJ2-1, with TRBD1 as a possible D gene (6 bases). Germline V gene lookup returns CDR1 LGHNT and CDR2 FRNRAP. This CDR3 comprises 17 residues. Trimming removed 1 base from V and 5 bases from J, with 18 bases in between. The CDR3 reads CASGLGTGPRVDNEQFF. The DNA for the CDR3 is TGTGCTAGTGGTTTGGGAACAGGGCCGCGGGTGGACAATGAGCAGTTCTTC.

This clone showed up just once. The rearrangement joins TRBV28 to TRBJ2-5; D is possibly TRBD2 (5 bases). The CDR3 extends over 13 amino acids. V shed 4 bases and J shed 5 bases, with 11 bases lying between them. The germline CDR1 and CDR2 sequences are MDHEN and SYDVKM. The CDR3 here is CASSSSGLETQYF. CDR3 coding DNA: TGTGCCAGCAGTTCCTCGGGGTTGGAGACCCAGTACTTC. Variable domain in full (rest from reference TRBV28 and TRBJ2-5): DVKVTQSSRYLVKRTGEKVFLECVQDMDHENMFWYRQDPGLGLRLIYFSYDVKMKEKGDIPEGYSVSREKKERFSLILESASTNQTSMYLCASSSSGLETQYFGPGTRLLVL.

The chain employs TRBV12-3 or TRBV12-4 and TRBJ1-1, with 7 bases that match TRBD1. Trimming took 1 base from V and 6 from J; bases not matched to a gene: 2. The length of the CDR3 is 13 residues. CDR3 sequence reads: CASSLGQGAEAFF. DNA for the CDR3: TGTGCCAGCAGTTTAGGGCAGGGGGCTGAAGCTTTCTTT.

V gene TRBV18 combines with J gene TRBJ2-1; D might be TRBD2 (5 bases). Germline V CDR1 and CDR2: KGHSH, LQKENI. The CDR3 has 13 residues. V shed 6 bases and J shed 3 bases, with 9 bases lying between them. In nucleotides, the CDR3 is TGTGCCAGCTCCCCAGACTACTACAATGAGCAGTTCTTC. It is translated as CASSPDYYNEQFF.

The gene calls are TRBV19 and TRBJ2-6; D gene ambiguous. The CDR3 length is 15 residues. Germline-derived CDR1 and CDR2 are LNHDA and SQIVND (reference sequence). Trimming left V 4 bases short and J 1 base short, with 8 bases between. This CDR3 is CASSTSGSGANVLTF. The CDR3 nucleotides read TGTGCCAGTAGTACCTCAGGATCTGGGGCCAACGTCCTGACTTTC.

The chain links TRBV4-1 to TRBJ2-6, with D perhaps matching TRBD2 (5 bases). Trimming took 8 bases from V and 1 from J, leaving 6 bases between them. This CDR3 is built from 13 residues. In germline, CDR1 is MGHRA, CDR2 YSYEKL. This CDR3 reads CASRGSGANVLTF. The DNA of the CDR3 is TGCGCCAGCCGGGGATCTGGGGCCAACGTCCTGACTTTC.

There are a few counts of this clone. The CDR3 spells CAITLTGGGNQPQHF. The CDR3 DNA follows: TGTGCCATCACCCTGACAGGGGGCGGCAATCAGCCCCAGCATTTT. The chain combines TRBV10-3 with TRBJ1-5; 10 bases agree with TRBD1. This CDR3 has 15 residues. Germline lookup yields CDR1 ENHRY and CDR2 SYGVKD. Losses at the gene ends were 7 bases for V and 2 bases for J; bases not matched to a gene: 5.

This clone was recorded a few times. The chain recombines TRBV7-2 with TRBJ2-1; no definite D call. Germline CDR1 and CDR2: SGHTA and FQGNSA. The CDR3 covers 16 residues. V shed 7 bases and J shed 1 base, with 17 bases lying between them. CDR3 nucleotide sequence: TGTGCCAGCACCGAGCAACTTACCTCTTCCTACAATGAGCAGTTCTTC. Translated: CASTEQLTSSYNEQFF.

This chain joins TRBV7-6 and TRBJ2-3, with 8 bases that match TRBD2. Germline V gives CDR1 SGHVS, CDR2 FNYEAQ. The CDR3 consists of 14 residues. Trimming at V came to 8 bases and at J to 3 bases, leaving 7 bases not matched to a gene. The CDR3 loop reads CASSLAGKTDTQYF. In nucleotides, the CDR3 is TGTGCCAGCTCTTTAGCGGGAAAAACAGATACGCAGTATTTT.

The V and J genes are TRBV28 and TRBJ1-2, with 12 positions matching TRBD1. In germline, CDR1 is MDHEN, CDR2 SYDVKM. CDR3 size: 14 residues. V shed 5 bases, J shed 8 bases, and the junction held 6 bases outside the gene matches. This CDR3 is CASSPGQGASGYTF. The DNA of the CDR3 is TGTGCCAGCAGTCCGGGACAGGGGGCGAGCGGCTACACCTTC.

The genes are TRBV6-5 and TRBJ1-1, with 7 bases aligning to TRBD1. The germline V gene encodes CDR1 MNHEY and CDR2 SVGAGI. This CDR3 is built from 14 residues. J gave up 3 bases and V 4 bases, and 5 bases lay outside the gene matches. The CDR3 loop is CASSSRDSYTEAFF. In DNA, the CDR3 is TGTGCCAGCAGTTCGCGGGACAGCTACACTGAAGCTTTCTTT.

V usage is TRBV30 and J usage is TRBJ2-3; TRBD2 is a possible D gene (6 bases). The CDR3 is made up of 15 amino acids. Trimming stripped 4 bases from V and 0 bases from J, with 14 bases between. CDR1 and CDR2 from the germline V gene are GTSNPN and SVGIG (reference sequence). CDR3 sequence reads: CAWMEGPSSTDTQYF. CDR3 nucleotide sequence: TGTGCCTGGATGGAGGGTCCCTCTAGCACAGATACGCAGTATTTT.

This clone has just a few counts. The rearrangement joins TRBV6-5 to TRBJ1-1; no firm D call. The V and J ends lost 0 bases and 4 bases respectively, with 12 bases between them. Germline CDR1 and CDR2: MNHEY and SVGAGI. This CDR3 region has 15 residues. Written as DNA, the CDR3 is TGTGCCAGCAGTTACTCCCAGACGGGATCCACTGAAGCTTTCTTT. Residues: CASSYSQTGSTEAFF.

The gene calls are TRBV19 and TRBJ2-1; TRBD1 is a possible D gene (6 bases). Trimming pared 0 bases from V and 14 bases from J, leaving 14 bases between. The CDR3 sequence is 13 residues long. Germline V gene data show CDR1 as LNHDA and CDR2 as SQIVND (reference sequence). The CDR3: CASSIDPRRGKFF. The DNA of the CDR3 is TGTGCCAGTAGTATAGACCCGCGCAGGGGCAAGTTCTTC. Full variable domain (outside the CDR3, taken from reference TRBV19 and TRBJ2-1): DGGITQSPKYLFRKEGQNVTLSCEQNLNHDAMYWYRQDPGQGLRLIYYSQIVNDFQKGDIAEGYSVSREKKESFPLTVTSAQKNPTAFYLCASSIDPRRGKFFGPGTRLTVL.

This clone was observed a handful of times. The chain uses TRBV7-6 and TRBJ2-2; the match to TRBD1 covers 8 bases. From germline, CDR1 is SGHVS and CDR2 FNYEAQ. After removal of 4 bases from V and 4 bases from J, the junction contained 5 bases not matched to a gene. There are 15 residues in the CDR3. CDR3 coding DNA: TGTGCCAGCAGCTACGCAGGGGGCAGCACCGGGGAGCTGTTTTTT. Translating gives CASSYAGGSTGELFF. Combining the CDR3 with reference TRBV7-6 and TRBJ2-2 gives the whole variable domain GAGVSQSPRYKVTKRGQDVALRCDPISGHVSLYWYRQALGQGPEFLTYFNYEAQQDKSGLPNDRFSAERPEGSISTLTIQRTEQRDSAMYRCASSYAGGSTGELFFGEGSRLTVL.

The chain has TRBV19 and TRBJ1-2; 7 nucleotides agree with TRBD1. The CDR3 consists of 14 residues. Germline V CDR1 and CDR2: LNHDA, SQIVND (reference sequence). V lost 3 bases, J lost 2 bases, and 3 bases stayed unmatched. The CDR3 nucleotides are TGTGCCAGTAGTATCAAGGGGGCGAACTATGGCTACACCTTC. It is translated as CASSIKGANYGYTF.